Given below is one T cell receptor (beta chain) in context. Its matching antigen is unknown. This sample was included in a study of cytomegalovirus exposure and HLA in healthy donors. From the 120-subject validation cohort, which was separate from the roughly 670-subject first cohort, the donors were drawn. The V end was cut by 5 bases, the J end by 4 bases, with 13 bases between. The CDR3 consists of 14 residues. Germline lookup yields CDR1 SGHTA and CDR2 FQGNSA. Sequenced by immunoSEQ multiplex PCR; TCRdb stores in-frame clones only, minus some. The profile covers tens of thousands of clones, with 94% appearing a single time and roughly 3.2% taken by the ten largest. Overall study findings and caveats: Using the classifier, cytomegalovirus status was reportedly diagnosed with high specificity and sensitivity. Under in vitro conditions, a few CMV-associated chains were confirmed as specific for CMV antigens.

Sequencing used PBMCs. This TCR came from a woman aged 18-29 years in good health and CMV-seropositive. The chain couples TRBV7-2 to TRBJ2-3, with D maybe TRBD2 (5 bases). CDR3 coding DNA: TGTGCCAGCAGCCTTACGACTAAGCCAGATACGCAGTATTTT. This codes for CASSLTTKPDTQYF.